Listed here are 24 T cell receptor beta chains from one sample, sequenced in a study of beta chain features in type 1 diabetes. Study-wide results and caveats: For Type 1 diabetes patients, all four CD4+ subsets carried TCRB CDR3s that were moderately but significantly shorter.

Their cognate antigens are unknown. TCRB transcripts that were expressed got sequenced, as all of the isolated RNA had been reverse transcribed. Clones were read by immunoSEQ multiplex PCR, and TCRdb kept only the in-frame ones, dropping some. The sample comprises some 350,000 clones, approximately 15% of which are singletons, and over 0.014% rests with the top ten. The source material was naive CD4+ T cells from blood. Source of these receptors: a woman aged 18-35 years with type 1 diabetes.

J is TRBJ2-5 and V is TRBV27, with 10 bases fitting TRBD1. CDR3 length: 15 residues. The germline V gene encodes CDR1 MNHEY and CDR2 SMNVEV (reference sequence). Germline trimming cut 0 bases from V and 5 bases from J; bases unmatched to any gene: 3. In nucleotides, the CDR3 is TGTGCCAGCAGTTTATCGGACAGGGGGTGGGAGACCCAGTACTTC. Amino acid sequence: CASSLSDRGWETQYF.

This clone was seen only a few times. The V and J genes are TRBV7-9 and TRBJ2-2; D not resolved. Germline CDR1 SEHNR, CDR2 FQNEAQ (reference sequence). The CDR3 length is 15 residues. V lost 4 bases, J lost 5 bases, and 14 bases lay in between. As DNA, the CDR3 is TGTGCCAGCAGCTCCCCCCGGGTAGTAACCGGGGAGCTGTTTTTT. Protein sequence: CASSSPRVVTGELFF.

V gene TRBV30 combines with J gene TRBJ1-1; D unclear. From germline, CDR1 is GTSNPN and CDR2 SVGIG (reference sequence). The CDR3 runs to 13 residues. V was cut by 0 bases and J by 1 base, with 6 bases left in between. Here the CDR3 reads CAWSVQTNTEAFF. CDR3 nucleotides: TGTGCCTGGAGTGTACAGACGAACACTGAAGCTTTCTTT.

The chain combines TRBV10-3 with TRBJ2-7, with 9 nucleotides matching TRBD2. V lost 10 bases, J lost 3 bases, and 7 bases stayed unmatched. Germline V CDR1 and CDR2: ENHRY, SYGVKD. There are 13 residues in the CDR3. CDR3 sequence reads: CATLSGRDYEQYF. The CDR3 region has the DNA TGTGCCACTCTTAGCGGGAGAGACTACGAGCAGTACTTC.

The V and J genes are TRBV19 and TRBJ2-7; maybe TRBD2 (5 bases). CDR3 length: 13 residues. V dropped 6 bases and J dropped 7 bases, with 16 bases sitting between them. The germline gives CDR1 LNHDA, CDR2 SQIVND (reference sequence). The CDR3 DNA is TGTGCCAGTAGGACCCGGGAACTGGGGGAGCAGTACTTC. This translates into CASRTRELGEQYF.

This clone was detected a few times. This rearrangement joins TRBV28 to TRBJ2-7; 7 bases fit TRBD1. The J segment lost 1 base and the V segment lost 4 bases, leaving 10 bases of the junction unmatched. Germline values: CDR1 MDHEN, CDR2 SYDVKM. The CDR3 sequence is 16 residues long. The CDR3: CASSSPPGQTSYEQYF. In nucleotides, the CDR3 is TGTGCCAGCAGTTCCCCCCCGGGACAGACATCCTACGAGCAGTACTTC.

This clone was counted a few times. The gene calls are TRBV30 and TRBJ2-1, with a weak D call TRBD1 (5 bases). Trimming took off 4 bases at V and 4 bases at J, with 11 bases between the two ends. CDR3 length: 13 residues. Germline CDR1 is GTSNPN and CDR2 is SVGIG (reference sequence). In DNA form, the CDR3 reads TGTGCCTGGATGGGGCTGATGTACAATGAGCAGTTCTTC. It specifies CAWMGLMYNEQFF. Full variable domain (missing parts from reference TRBV30 and TRBJ2-1): SQTIHQWPATLVQPVGSPLSLECTVEGTSNPNLYWYRQAAGRGLQLLFYSVGIGQISSEVPQNLSASRPQDRQFILSSKKLLLSDSGFYLCAWMGLMYNEQFFGPGTRLTVL.

This clone was detected only a few times. CDR3: CASSFLAGVTDTQYF. In DNA, the CDR3 is TGTGCCAGCAGCTTCCTAGCGGGAGTCACAGATACGCAGTATTTT. The genes are TRBV11-2 and TRBJ2-3, with 10 nucleotides matching TRBD2. The J segment lost 2 bases and the V segment lost 3 bases, leaving 2 bases of the junction unmatched. CDR1 is SGHAT, CDR2 FQNNGV, per germline. CDR3 size: 15 residues.

V and J are TRBV7-9 and TRBJ1-1; D is ambiguous. The germline CDR1 and CDR2 sequences are SEHNR and FQNEAQ (reference sequence). V lost 3 bases and J 1 base, leaving 9 bases between the germline ends. The CDR3 is 14 residues long. This CDR3 reads CASSLQAPNTEAFF. CDR3 sequence (DNA): TGTGCCAGCAGCTTGCAGGCACCGAACACTGAAGCTTTCTTT.

The chain carries TRBV28 and TRBJ1-1; TRBD1 agrees at 8 bases. Germline CDR1 and CDR2: MDHEN and SYDVKM. J lost 6 bases, V lost 5 bases, and 2 bases had no gene match. CDR3 length equals 12 residues. The CDR3 sequence is CASSQQGAEAFF. The CDR3 DNA sequence: TGTGCCAGCAGTCAACAGGGGGCTGAAGCTTTCTTT.

The chain carries TRBV27 and TRBJ1-5; D not resolved. This CDR3 is built from 14 residues. V was pared by 4 bases and J by 6 bases, with 13 bases between. Germline V gives CDR1 MNHEY, CDR2 SMNVEV (reference sequence). The CDR3 loop is CASSYREGGQPQHF. The DNA for the CDR3 is TGTGCCAGCAGTTATAGGGAGGGTGGTCAGCCCCAGCATTTT.

This clone was observed a handful of times. The gene calls are TRBV11-3 and TRBJ1-2; a weak D match, TRBD1 (5 bases). The CDR3 is 13 residues long. Per germline, CDR1 SGHNT and CDR2 YENEEA. Trimming removed 5 bases at V and 6 bases at J, with 13 bases between. The CDR3 DNA sequence: TGTGCCAGCAGCGAGACAGCATTTCATGGCTACACCTTC. Translated, it gives CASSETAFHGYTF.

This clone was seen a few times. The chain uses TRBV9 and TRBJ2-1, with 11 positions matching TRBD2. The germline gives CDR1 SGDLS, CDR2 YYNGEE. The CDR3 runs to 15 residues. With V trimmed by 5 bases and J by 9 bases, 10 bases remained unmatched. CDR3 sequence reads: CASSGTSGSIAEQFF. Written as DNA, the CDR3 is TGTGCCAGCAGTGGCACTAGCGGGAGTATCGCTGAGCAGTTCTTC.

The J gene is TRBJ1-1, the V gene TRBV11-2; D may be TRBD1 (5 bases). This CDR3 is built from 14 residues. In germline, CDR1 is SGHAT, CDR2 FQNNGV. Deletions cut 2 bases from V and 9 bases from J, with 16 bases between. As DNA, the CDR3 is TGTGCCAGCAGCTTACCCATTTCGACAGACAAAGCTTTCTTT. This sequence encodes CASSLPISTDKAFF.

The chain uses TRBV10-3 and TRBJ1-5; no reliable D call. Trimming removed 3 bases at V and 0 bases at J, with 9 bases between. This CDR3 has 15 residues. The V gene's germline CDR1 is ENHRY and CDR2 SYGVKD. The DNA for the CDR3 is TGTGCCATCAGTGAAGGCGGCCTTAGCAATCAGCCCCAGCATTTT. Protein product: CAISEGGLSNQPQHF.

V usage is TRBV30 and J usage is TRBJ1-2, with D possibly TRBD1 on 6 matching bases. Looked up from germline, CDR1 is GTSNPN and CDR2 is SVGIG (reference sequence). V was cut by 2 bases and J by 3 bases, with 13 bases left in between. This CDR3 contains 14 residues. The CDR3 nucleotides read TGTGCCTGGAGTCATGGGGGCAAAGACTATGGCTACACCTTC. This codes for CAWSHGGKDYGYTF.

The chain links TRBV5-6 to TRBJ1-2; 7 bases are a match to TRBD1. The CDR3 has 12 residues. J gave up 8 bases and V 3 bases, and 4 bases lay outside the gene matches. Germline CDR1 reads SGHDT; CDR2 reads YYEEEE. The CDR3 DNA is TGTGCCAGCAGCTCGCGACAGGGCGGCTACACCTTC. It yields the protein CASSSRQGGYTF.

This clone was counted once. The V and J genes are TRBV10-3 and TRBJ2-5; 8 positions agree with TRBD1. V lost 4 bases, J lost 5 bases, and 15 bases stayed unmatched. Germline CDR1 is ENHRY and CDR2 is SYGVKD. The CDR3 sequence is 17 residues long. CDR3 amino acids: CAISAGDRGRVGETQYF. The CDR3 DNA reads as TGTGCCATCAGTGCCGGCGACAGGGGTCGCGTTGGGGAGACCCAGTACTTC.

This clone was counted between two and nine times. V usage is TRBV30 and J usage is TRBJ2-5; the match to TRBD2 covers 10 bases. Per germline, CDR1 GTSNPN and CDR2 SVGIG (reference sequence). The CDR3 length is 14 residues. The V segment lost 5 bases and the J segment 5 bases; nucleotides outside the gene matches: 8. The CDR3 region has the DNA TGTGCCTGGGGGAGCGGGAGGGACGGGGAGACCCAGTACTTC. Encoded protein: CAWGSGRDGETQYF.

The J gene is TRBJ2-7, the V gene TRBV11-2, with 10 bases lining up with TRBD2. Germline V gene data show CDR1 as SGHAT and CDR2 as FQNNGV. Losses at the gene ends were 4 bases for V and 4 bases for J; bases not matched to a gene: 4. This CDR3 comprises 14 residues. CDR3 sequence: CASSYRLAGYEQYV. Written as DNA, the CDR3 is TGTGCCAGCAGCTACCGACTAGCGGGTTACGAGCAGTACGTC.

This clone has more than one count but fewer than ten. The chain uses TRBV28 and TRBJ2-5; TRBD1 matches 7 bases. The ends lost 2 bases at V and 4 bases at J; junction bases unmatched: 7. The CDR3 sequence is 15 residues long. Per germline, CDR1 MDHEN and CDR2 SYDVKM. CDR3 region: CASSLRPTGRETQYF. CDR3 in DNA: TGTGCCAGCAGTTTAAGGCCGACAGGGAGAGAGACCCAGTACTTC.

The CDR3: CATSRVSGSSGNTIYF. The CDR3, as DNA: TGTGCCACCAGCAGAGTCAGCGGCAGCTCTGGAAACACCATATATTTT. The chain is built from TRBV15 and TRBJ1-3, with D unclear. The CDR3 spans 16 residues. The germline V gene has CDR1 LNHNV and CDR2 YYDKDF (reference sequence). Trimming removed 1 base at V and 0 bases at J, with 10 bases between.

The V call is TRBV5-6, the J call TRBJ2-7, with D tentatively TRBD2 (6 bases). The CDR3 length is 14 residues. Germline assignment: CDR1 SGHDT and CDR2 YYEEEE. The germline V and J ends were trimmed by 0 bases and 4 bases, with 11 bases remaining between them. CDR3 region: CASSLGGKPYEQYV. The CDR3 nucleotides read TGTGCCAGCAGCTTGGGCGGGAAACCGTACGAGCAGTACGTC.

For this clone: Other DNA sequences in this specimen translate into the identical CDR3. The V gene is TRBV14, the J gene TRBJ1-1, with D possibly TRBD1 on 5 matching bases. The germline CDR1 and CDR2 sequences are SGHDN and FVKESK. This CDR3 comprises 14 residues. V was shortened by 1 base and J by 4 bases, with 10 bases between the two germline ends. The CDR3 reads CASSQGGRGTEAFF. CDR3 coding DNA: TGTGCCAGCAGCCAAGGGGGAAGGGGCACTGAAGCTTTCTTT.